Shown below are 20 T cell receptor beta chains from a single sample sequenced in a study of identical twins. TCRdb itself ran the 5' RACE reads through MiXCR, one entry per CDR3 protein. Of 350,000 or so distinct CDR3 sequences in the sample, approximately 9.1% were seen once. Sequencing was performed on naive T cells sorted from blood. The receptors come from a woman between 50 and 59 years old in good health.

The gene calls are TRBV27 and TRBJ2-1; TRBD2 agrees at 7 bases. Germline V gene data show CDR1 as MNHEY and CDR2 as SMNVEV (reference sequence). The CDR3 length is 14 residues. V trimming: 4 bases; J trimming: 4 bases; junction bases outside the gene matches: 4. This CDR3 is CASSSSGNYNEQFF. CDR3 DNA: TGTGCCAGCAGTTCCAGCGGGAATTACAATGAGCAGTTCTTC.

This clonotype was seen ten or more times. V is TRBV12-3 or TRBV12-4 and J is TRBJ2-7, with TRBD2 identical over 13 bases. The CDR3 spans 17 residues. J gave up 0 bases and V 6 bases, and 8 bases lay outside the gene matches. DNA for the CDR3: TGTGCCAGCAGCGGACTAGCGGGAGCAGGAACCTCCTACGAGCAGTACTTC. It is translated as CASSGLAGAGTSYEQYF.

The table lists this clonotype with many counts. The DNA of the CDR3 is TGTGCCAGCAGTTTAGACCAGCGGGACTACAATGAGCAGTTCTTC. This codes for CASSLDQRDYNEQFF. The rearrangement joins TRBV28 to TRBJ2-1; the match to TRBD2 covers 7 bases. The junction had 4 bases not matched to a gene; V was cut back by 2 bases and J by 3 bases. From germline, CDR1 is MDHEN and CDR2 SYDVKM. CDR3 size: 15 residues.

This clonotype was seen more than once but under ten times. J is TRBJ2-2 and V is TRBV29-1, with a possible D match to TRBD2 (6 bases). V lost 2 bases and J 4 bases, leaving 23 bases between the germline ends. CDR1 SQVTM and CDR2 ANQGSEA come from the germline V gene. The CDR3 has 18 residues. The chain's CDR3 is CSVEPSPESLGGTGELFF. The CDR3 coding sequence is TGCAGCGTTGAACCATCCCCGGAAAGCCTGGGGGGCACCGGGGAGCTGTTTTTT.

This clonotype was detected ten times or more. V is TRBV9 and J is TRBJ2-1, with unresolved D. Germline V gives CDR1 SGDLS, CDR2 YYNGEE. The CDR3 loop spans 13 amino acids. V gave up 4 bases and J gave up 3 bases, with 8 bases separating them. CDR3 DNA sequence: TGTGCCAGCAGCTTAAGTTACTACAATGAGCAGTTCTTC. It codes for CASSLSYYNEQFF. Complete variable domain (other parts from reference TRBV9 and TRBJ2-1): DSGVTQTPKHLITATGQRVTLRCSPRSGDLSVYWYQQSLDQGLQFLIQYYNGEERAKGNILERFSAQQFPDLHSELNLSSLELGDSALYFCASSLSYYNEQFFGPGTRLTVL.

The chain has TRBV15 and TRBJ1-1, with D tentatively TRBD1 (6 bases). Germline V CDR1 and CDR2: LNHNV, YYDKDF (reference sequence). The CDR3 has 13 residues. The ends were cut back, 0 bases at V and 6 bases at J, with 8 bases in the middle. The CDR3 DNA follows: TGTGCCACCAGCAGAGATAGGGGGGCTGAAGCTTTCTTT. It codes for CATSRDRGAEAFF. Full variable domain (missing parts from reference TRBV15 and TRBJ1-1): DAMVIQNPRYQVTQFGKPVTLSCSQTLNHNVMYWYQQKSSQAPKLLFHYYDKDFNNEADTPDNFQSRRPNTSFCFLDIRSPGLGDTAMYLCATSRDRGAEAFFGQGTRLTVV.

This clonotype has ten or more counts. V and J are TRBV14 and TRBJ1-3; D call uncertain. The CDR3 has 14 residues. V gave up 3 bases and J gave up 0 bases, with 6 bases separating them. Germline V lookup: CDR1 SGHDN, CDR2 FVKESK. As DNA, the CDR3 is TGTGCCAGCAGCCACCGGTCCTCTGGAAACACCATATATTTT. It is translated as CASSHRSSGNTIYF.

This clonotype was found many times. V gene TRBV12-3 or TRBV12-4 combines with J gene TRBJ1-1; no definite D call. V lost 1 base and J 3 bases, leaving 9 bases between the germline ends. CDR3 length: 14 residues. The CDR3 is CASSLVGRDTEAFF. The CDR3 nucleotides read TGTGCCAGCAGTTTAGTTGGGAGAGACACTGAAGCTTTCTTT.

This clonotype was observed at least ten times. This sequence joins TRBV12-3 or TRBV12-4 and TRBJ1-3, with 7 bases aligning to TRBD1. This CDR3 region has 16 residues. V lost 5 bases to trimming and J lost 4 bases; unmatched junction nucleotides: 11. CDR3 region: CASSGRDSQIGNTIYF. CDR3 DNA sequence: TGTGCCAGCAGTGGCCGGGACAGCCAGATAGGAAACACCATATATTTT.

This clonotype was recorded many times. Its ends do not fully match the called genes, so a read error is possible. The rearrangement uses TRBV30 and TRBJ1-1; the D gene is possibly TRBD1 (6 bases). Germline V lookup: CDR1 GTSNPN, CDR2 SVGIG (reference sequence). The CDR3 consists of 14 residues. CDR3: CAWVYRGPNIEAFF. The DNA for the CDR3 is TGTGCCTGGGTGTATCGGGGGCCTAACATTGAAGCTTTCTTT.

The V gene is TRBV4-1, the J gene TRBJ2-5, with D perhaps matching TRBD2 (5 bases). This CDR3 region has 15 residues. V shed 3 bases and J shed 1 base, with 12 bases lying between them. Germline CDR1 reads MGHRA; CDR2 reads YSYEKL. The CDR3 loop reads CASSHEGGLQETQYF. The CDR3 DNA reads as TGCGCCAGCAGCCACGAAGGAGGCCTCCAAGAGACCCAGTACTTC.

This clonotype was seen more than once but under ten times. The rearrangement uses TRBV4-1 and TRBJ2-7; D tentatively reads TRBD1 or TRBD2 (5 bases each). Germline loops: CDR1 MGHRA, CDR2 YSYEKL. The CDR3 is 15 residues long. The V gene lost 3 bases and the J gene lost 1 base, with 13 bases spanning the gap. Here the CDR3 DNA reads TGCGCCAGCAGCCACCTTGAGGGGCCATCCTACGAGCAGTACGTC. As protein: CASSHLEGPSYEQYV.

This clonotype was seen ten or more times. CDR3 sequence (DNA): TGCAGCGTTACTCCCCACCGGGACCCAAGGTCAGATACGCAGTATTTT. This gives the protein CSVTPHRDPRSDTQYF. The genes are TRBV29-1 and TRBJ2-3; either TRBD1 or TRBD2 may fit D (5 bases each). Trimming removed 5 bases at V and 4 bases at J, with 22 bases between. CDR1 is SQVTM and CDR2 is ANQGSEA in the germline V gene. CDR3 size: 16 residues.

The sample holds many counts of this clonotype. The CDR3 bases are TGCAGTGCGAGGGGTACTGAAGCTTTCTTT. Its protein product is CSARGTEAFF. The rearrangement joins TRBV20-1 to TRBJ1-1; a weak D match, TRBD1 (5 bases). The CDR3 consists of 10 residues. V was clipped by 6 bases and J by 5 bases, with 7 bases between them. Germline V gives CDR1 DFQATT, CDR2 SNEGSKA (reference sequence).

In this sample, this clonotype turned up a few times. The V call is TRBV12-3 or TRBV12-4, the J call TRBJ2-3; no clear D gene. The V gene lost 6 bases and the J gene lost 6 bases, with 13 bases spanning the gap. The CDR3 runs to 13 residues. CDR3 nucleotide sequence: TGTGCCAGCAGCCTCCTGACGGCTGATACGCAGTATTTT. It yields the protein CASSLLTADTQYF.

V gene TRBV16 combines with J gene TRBJ2-1, with TRBD2 identical over 7 bases. J gave up 5 bases and V 8 bases, and 9 bases lay outside the gene matches. Per the germline V gene, CDR1 is KGHSY and CDR2 is FQNENV. The CDR3 is 14 amino acids. CDR3 coding DNA: TGTGCCAGCCTGGGAGGGGCCGCGAACAATGAGCAGTTCTTC. This gives the protein CASLGGAANNEQFF.

V is TRBV29-1 and J is TRBJ2-5, with a possible D match to TRBD1 (5 bases). CDR1 and CDR2 (germline): SQVTM, ANQGSEA. The V gene lost 7 bases and the J gene lost 2 bases, with 8 bases spanning the gap. The CDR3 covers 11 residues. CDR3 in DNA: TGCAGCGGGGGCGAGCAAGAGACCCAGTACTTC. Translating gives CSGGEQETQYF.

A few counts support this clonotype. The chain joins TRBV4-1 to TRBJ2-5; D not resolved. V gave up 4 bases and J gave up 3 bases, with 15 bases separating them. The CDR3 totals 15 residues. CDR1 is MGHRA and CDR2 is YSYEKL in the germline V gene. The CDR3 coding sequence is TGCGCCAGCAGCCTGCCGGGCCGCACCAAAGAGACCCAGTACTTC. Encoded protein: CASSLPGRTKETQYF.

This clonotype was observed at least ten times. CDR3 nucleotide sequence: TGTGCCATCAGTGAGGGCGGGAGTACCTACGAGCAGTACTTC. As protein: CAISEGGSTYEQYF. The chain carries TRBV10-3 and TRBJ2-7, with 7 bases aligning to TRBD2. There are 14 residues in the CDR3. V lost 2 bases to trimming and J lost 2 bases; unmatched junction nucleotides: 3. Germline V gives CDR1 ENHRY, CDR2 SYGVKD.

This clonotype has a handful of counts. The chain employs TRBV27 and TRBJ2-7; possible D gene TRBD2, 6 bases. CDR3 length: 15 residues. CDR1 and CDR2 (germline): MNHEY, SMNVEV (reference sequence). The ends were cut back, 0 bases at V and 4 bases at J, with 13 bases in the middle. The CDR3, as DNA: TGTGCCAGCAGTTTATCCCCCCTAGCGAATTACGAGCAGTACGTC. The encoded protein is CASSLSPLANYEQYV.